Listed below are T cell receptor beta chains from one sample, sequenced in a study of CD8 T cells in ankylosing spondylitis. TCRdb re-analysed the 5' RACE reads in MiXCR, keeping a single row per CDR3 protein. This sample has about 240,000 distinct CDR3 sequences, with about 10% found just once. Sequencing input: blood, either unsorted or a sorted T cell fraction (not recorded which). All receptors derive from a male donor with ankylosing spondylitis or in good health (not recorded which). The CDR3 runs from the conserved cysteine through the conserved F or W. D genes are given only for firm matches. A clone size is listed for some rows: how often the clone was seen (once, few, many), or a class if it is expanded.

>many|TRBV30|TRBJ2-7|12|TRBD1
CAWRTGLYEQYF
TGTGCCTGGAGGACAGGGCTCTACGAGCAGTACTTC
>few|TRBV10-3|TRBJ2-7|13|TRBD2
CAIGLAGPYEQYF
TGTGCCATCGGACTAGCGGGACCATACGAGCAGTACTTC
>many|TRBV4-2|TRBJ1-1|17|.
CASSQDGTGAANTEAFF
TGTGCCAGCAGCCAAGACGGAACAGGAGCCGCGAACACTGAAGCTTTCTTT
>many|TRBV9|TRBJ2-3|15|.
CASSVGGIRTDTQYF
TGTGCCAGCAGCGTAGGAGGGATCCGCACAGATACGCAGTATTTT
>.|TRBV12-3/TRBV12-4|TRBJ1-5|12|.
CASSPRVKPQHF
TGTGCCAGCAGCCCGCGGGTTAAGCCCCAGCATTTT
>.|TRBV7-2|TRBJ2-1|13|TRBD2
CASRILADNEQFF
TGTGCCAGCAGGATTCTAGCGGACAATGAGCAGTTCTTC
>.|TRBV7-2|TRBJ1-1|14|.
CASSLWYENTEAFF
TGTGCCAGCAGCTTATGGTACGAGAACACTGAAGCTTTCTTT
>.|TRBV2|TRBJ2-2|15|.
CASSVGVANTGELFF
TGTGCCAGCAGTGTGGGTGTCGCGAACACCGGGGAGCTGTTTTTT
>many|TRBV12-3/TRBV12-4|TRBJ2-3|13|.
CASSSTGADTQYF
TGTGCCAGCAGTTCCACGGGAGCGGATACGCAGTATTTT
>many|TRBV4-1|TRBJ2-5|15|TRBD1
CASSQDEGARETQYF
TGCGCCAGCAGCCAAGATGAGGGGGCGCGGGAGACCCAGTACTTC
>many|TRBV20-1|TRBJ2-5|14|TRBD2
CSAGGTSNQETQYF
TGCAGTGCGGGTGGGACTAGTAACCAAGAGACCCAGTACTTC
>few|TRBV7-9|TRBJ2-1|16|.
CASSSWDPSSYNEQFF
TGTGCCAGCAGCTCCTGGGATCCCAGCTCCTACAATGAGCAGTTCTTC
>many|TRBV5-1|TRBJ2-2|14|.
CASSRDPITGELFF
TGCGCCAGCAGCCGGGACCCGATCACCGGGGAGCTGTTTTTT
>few|TRBV4-2|TRBJ2-3|16|.
CASSQDWSPRTDTQYF
TGTGCCAGCAGCCAAGATTGGTCTCCCCGCACAGATACGCAGTATTTT
>many|TRBV12-3/TRBV12-4|TRBJ1-5|13|.
CASSYSSNQPQHF
TGTGCCAGCAGTTACAGTAGCAATCAGCCCCAGCATTTT
>.|TRBV4-2|TRBJ1-1|14|.
CASSRNRENTEAFF
TGTGCCAGCAGCCGAAACAGGGAGAACACTGAAGCTTTCTTT
>many|TRBV11-2|TRBJ1-3|14|.
CASSTITSGNTIYF
TGTGCCAGCAGCACCATTACCTCTGGAAACACCATATATTTT
>.|TRBV25-1|TRBJ2-1|16|.
CASSEWGGTVYNEQFF
TGTGCCAGCAGTGAATGGGGCGGGACGGTATACAATGAGCAGTTCTTC
>many|TRBV13|TRBJ1-4|14|TRBD1
CASSRTGGEEKLFF
TGTGCCAGCAGCCGGACAGGGGGCGAAGAAAAACTGTTTTTT
>many|TRBV7-8|TRBJ1-5|17|TRBD1
CASSLVQGANSNQPQHF
TGTGCCAGCAGCTTAGTACAGGGGGCAAATAGCAATCAGCCCCAGCATTTT
>.|TRBV3-1|TRBJ2-5|14|TRBD2
CASRIAGLQETQYF
TGTGCCAGCAGGATAGCGGGCCTCCAAGAGACCCAGTACTTC
>.|TRBV5-1|TRBJ2-7|17|TRBD1
CASSLECRDRGSYEQYF
TGCGCCAGCAGCTTGGAGTGCCGGGACAGGGGGTCCTACGAGCAGTACTTC
>.|TRBV7-9|TRBJ1-1|13|.
CASIRTANTEAFF
TGTGCCAGCATCAGGACAGCGAACACTGAAGCTTTCTTT
>many|TRBV25-1|TRBJ2-2|16|.
CASRQTGTKNTGELFF
TGTGCCAGCAGACAGACAGGGACTAAGAACACCGGGGAGCTGTTTTTT
>many|TRBV7-2|TRBJ2-1|14|.
CASSSGQMVNEQFF
TGTGCCAGCAGCTCTGGACAGATGGTTAATGAGCAGTTCTTC
>many|TRBV4-1|TRBJ2-6|15|.
CASSQSRGVINVLTF
TGCGCCAGCAGCCAAAGCAGGGGCGTTATCAACGTCCTGACTTTC
>many|TRBV25-1|TRBJ2-2|19|.
CASSEYRGGTLTNTGELFF
TGTGCCAGCAGTGAATATAGAGGGGGGACTCTGACGAACACCGGGGAGCTGTTTTTT
>many|TRBV5-1|TRBJ1-2|15|.
CASSLGQALDYGYTF
TGCGCCAGCAGCTTGGGACAGGCTTTGGACTATGGCTACACCTTC
>few|TRBV2|TRBJ2-1|14|.
CASTTGGEYNEQFF
TGTGCCAGCACCACAGGGGGGGAGTACAATGAGCAGTTCTTC
>many|TRBV14|TRBJ1-6|16|.
CASSQDYLPPYSPLHF
TGTGCCAGCAGCCAAGATTACCTACCCCCTTATTCACCCCTCCACTTT
>many|TRBV12-3/TRBV12-4|TRBJ2-7|15|.
CASSSRSGVVDEQYF
TGTGCCAGCAGTTCGAGGTCAGGGGTAGTCGACGAGCAGTACTTC
>many|TRBV7-2|TRBJ1-2|13|.
CASSLGAAYGYTF
TGTGCCAGCAGCTTAGGGGCAGCTTATGGCTACACCTTC
>.|TRBV7-2|TRBJ2-3|16|TRBD1
CASSKPGQSKTDTQYF
TGTGCCAGCAGCAAGCCGGGACAGTCAAAAACAGATACGCAGTATTTT